This TCR beta chain comes out of a study of T-cell reconstitution after alpha-beta-depleted transplantation in children. For this clonotype: This may come from a read error, since a much larger clone is one base off.

Preparation of the TCRbeta library was carried out with unique molecular identifiers. TCRdb reprocessed the PCR reads via MiXCR and lists one record per CDR3 protein. The sample carries roughly 200,000 distinct CDR3 sequences, about 9.5% recorded once. CDR3 length: 13 residues. Germline CDR1 is SQVTM and CDR2 is ANQGSEA. The rearrangement links TRBV29-1 to TRBJ1-6; 8 bases are shared with TRBD1. The source was PBMCs from the stem cell graft donor, collected from the stem cell graft. The clonotype was recovered from a human donor who donated a stem cell graft to a child with acute lymphoblastic leukemia. The CDR3 reads CSVVTGVNLPLHF. CDR3 coding DNA: TGCAGCGTTGTGACAGGGGTCAATTTACCCCTCCACTTT.